The clone carrying this T cell receptor beta chain was recorded a few times. This specimen belongs to a study of blood T cells in healthy people across ages. A second PCR, run for roughly 7 to 12 cycles, used a sample-barcoded 5' primer plus a J-beta primer mix. MiXCR was run by TCRdb on the 5' RACE reads, yielding one entry per CDR3 protein. The table lists 920,000 or so distinct CDR3 sequences, under 45% of them singletons. CDR1 is ENHRY, CDR2 SYGVKD, per germline. V lost 6 bases to trimming and J lost 6 bases, with 17 bases between them. The CDR3 has 15 residues. The rearrangement uses TRBV10-3 and TRBJ2-2; maybe TRBD2 (5 bases). Sequencing was performed on blood. The sequence derives from a woman in her fifties or sixties in good health. The CDR3 spells CAISPGETASGELFF. CDR3 sequence (DNA): TGTGCCATCAGCCCCGGGGAGACGGCCTCCGGGGAGCTGTTTTTT.